The rows below give T cell receptor beta chains drawn from one sample of a study of CD8+CD57+ T cells in acquired aplastic anemia. Each CDR3 protein gets one entry after TCRdb re-called the reads with MiXCR. The top ten clones hold under 5% of a sample with some 410,000 distinct CDR3 sequences, around 68% of them seen once. Sequenced material: sorted CD4+, CD8+, or CD8+CD57+ T cells (not recorded which) from PBMCs. These receptors all stem from a human donor in good health, serving as a control. Each CDR3 is given with its conserved first and last residue. D genes are given only for firm matches. Part of the rows lack a size; the others show once, few, many or a class for expanded clones.

cdr3_length,d_call,v_call,clone_size,j_call,cdr3_nt,cdr3_aa
14,.,TRBV9,.,TRBJ1-3,TGTGCCAGCAGCCCCCTGGGGCCGCGAGACAACACACATTTT,CASSPLGPRDNTHF
13,.,TRBV19,.,TRBJ1-6,TGTGCCAGTAGTATCACGGGTGACTCACCCCTCCACTTT,CASSITGDSPLHF
14,TRBD1,TRBV19,few,TRBJ2-7,TGTGCCAGTAGGGAACAGGGGATCACCGACGAGCAGTACTTC,CASREQGITDEQYF
14,.,TRBV2,.,TRBJ1-6,TGTGCCAGCAGGTCCGGGACAAGGGTTCTTGCCCTCCACTTT,CASRSGTRVLALHF
16,.,TRBV7-9,.,TRBJ2-7,TGTGCCAGCAGCTTTCTACAGGGTGCGAGGGGGAGGGAGCAGTACTTC,CASSFLQGARGREQYF
16,TRBD1,TRBV7-6,.,TRBJ2-7,TGTGCCAGCAGCTCCCAACAGGGGACAGGCGGCTACGAGCAGTACTTC,CASSSQQGTGGYEQYF
14,.,TRBV12-3/TRBV12-4,.,TRBJ2-3,TGTGCCAGCAGTTTTATCCCCGGGACGGAAGCTTTCTTTTTT,CASSFIPGTEAFFF
15,TRBD2,TRBV4-1,.,TRBJ2-1,TGCGCCAGCAGCCAAGTGGGGGGGGGCTACAATGAGCAGTTCTTC,CASSQVGGGYNEQFF
17,.,TRBV20-1,.,TRBJ2-3,TGCAGTGCTAGAGAACCTGCCCTGGGCGGCCCTACAGATACGCAGTATTTT,CSAREPALGGPTDTQYF
17,.,TRBV25-1,.,TRBJ2-3,TGTGCCAGCAGTGCACCAACAGGGGGGGGGATCACAGATACGCAGTATTTT,CASSAPTGGGITDTQYF
15,.,TRBV7-2,.,TRBJ2-5,TGTGCCAGCAGCTTGTCGGAGTCTGGAATCACCATACAGTACTTC,CASSLSESGITIQYF
16,TRBD2,TRBV6-5,once,TRBJ2-3,TGTGCCAGCTCCGAGTCAGGGCTAGCGGGGGAGGATACGCAGTATTTT,CASSESGLAGEDTQYF
16,.,TRBV20-1,.,TRBJ2-6,TGCAGTGCCTTCACGCCGCGGCCGTGGGGGGCCAACGTCCTGACTTTC,CSAFTPRPWGANVLTF
13,.,TRBV7-8,.,TRBJ2-7,TGTGCCAGCAGGAAGACAGGAACCTACGAGCAGTGCTTC,CASRKTGTYEQCF
15,TRBD2,TRBV10-2,many,TRBJ2-5,TGCGCCAGCAGTGATCCCAAAGCGGGACGGGAGACCCAGTACTTC,CASSDPKAGRETQYF
17,TRBD1,TRBV12-5,once,TRBJ2-1,TGTGCCAGCTGGCGCAACTCCGACAGGGGGATCTACAATGAGCAGTTCTTC,CASWRNSDRGIYNEQFF
12,.,TRBV13,.,TRBJ2-3,TGTGCCAGCAGCTCGGGCCACGATACGCAGTATTTT,CASSSGHDTQYF
14,TRBD1,TRBV19,many,TRBJ2-2,TGTGCCAGTAGCGGGACAGTGGACACCGGGGAGCTGTTTTTT,CASSGTVDTGELFF
14,.,TRBV5-1,many,TRBJ1-1,TGCGCCAGCAGCCCCCGGGCCTTAAACACTGAAGCTTTCTTT,CASSPRALNTEAFF
16,TRBD1,TRBV25-1,many,TRBJ1-4,TGTGCCAGCAGTGAATCAGGGGGCGGTTTTAATGAAAAACTGTTTTTT,CASSESGGGFNEKLFF
16,.,TRBV5-1,.,TRBJ1-1,TGCGCCAACAGCAGTCGCACAGGCGGAGCGAACACTGAAGCTTTCTTT,CANSSRTGGANTEAFF
14,.,TRBV10-3,.,TRBJ2-7,TGTGCCACCAGTGAAGGGCAGGGGTGGGAGACACAGTACTTC,CATSEGQGWETQYF
12,.,TRBV15,.,TRBJ1-2,TGTGCCACCAGCAGAGATATCGATGAGCACTCCTTC,CATSRDIDEHSF
18,TRBD1,TRBV10-1,many,TRBJ2-1,TGCGCCAGCAGTGAGCGACGAGGACAGGGGAATATTTACAATGAGCAGTTCTTC,CASSERRGQGNIYNEQFF
15,TRBD1,TRBV7-2,many,TRBJ2-1,TGTGCCAGCAGCTTCTCCGGGACAGGGGCGAATGAGCAGTTCTTC,CASSFSGTGANEQFF
14,.,TRBV19,.,TRBJ2-7,TGTGCCAGTAGTGAGGTCGGGGGCCGTTACGAGCAGTACTTC,CASSEVGGRYEQYF
19,TRBD1,TRBV6-5,few,TRBJ1-4,TGTGCCAGCAGTTACTCGATCTCGGGGAGGGGGCGCGGGAGTGAAAAACTGTTTTTT,CASSYSISGRGRGSEKLFF
17,.,TRBV6-5,.,TRBJ2-3,TGTGCCAGCAGTTACGGGTGGCCGCTATCTAGCACAGATACGCAGTATTTT,CASSYGWPLSSTDTQYF
15,.,TRBV7-2,once,TRBJ2-7,TGTGCCAGCAGCTTAAGGGCCAGGGGACATAATTCACCCTACTTC,CASSLRARGHNSPYF
17,TRBD1,TRBV6-1,many,TRBJ1-1,TGTGCCAGCAGTCAAATGGGCCTCCGGGACAGGGTTCCTGAAGCTTTCTTT,CASSQMGLRDRVPEAFF
14,TRBD1,TRBV5-4,many,TRBJ1-1,TGTGCCAGCAGCTTAGGGACAGGGGAATTGAAGGCTTTCTTT,CASSLGTGELKAFF
16,TRBD2,TRBV9,.,TRBJ2-3,TGTGCCAGCAGCGTAGCTACTAGCGGGGGGGGGGATACGCAGTATTTT,CASSVATSGGGDTQYF
16,.,TRBV11-3,.,TRBJ2-7,TGTGCCAGCGGCTCCTCCTCGCCGGGGGATGGGGATACGCAGTACTTC,CASGSSSPGDGDTQYF
15,TRBD1,TRBV7-8,many,TRBJ1-1,TGTGCCAGCAGCGACAGGGACAGGGCGACCACTGAAGCTTTCTTT,CASSDRDRATTEAFF
16,TRBD1,TRBV7-3,.,TRBJ1-1,TGTGCCAGCAGCTCGAGGACAGGGCTCATGAACACTGAAGCTTTCTTT,CASSSRTGLMNTEAFF
13,.,TRBV19,.,TRBJ2-7,TGTGCCAGTAGTTCTACCGGCGCCTACGAGCAGTACTTC,CASSSTGAYEQYF
16,.,TRBV19,.,TRBJ1-3,TGTGCCAGTACCACTGGGGCTACTGGCGCTGGAAACACCCTTTATTTT,CASTTGATGAGNTLYF
18,.,TRBV19,.,TRBJ2-3,TGTGCCAGTAGCCCGAGAGGACGTTTTGAGCGGAACACAGATACGCAGTATTTT,CASSPRGRFERNTDTQYF
15,.,TRBV5-1,.,TRBJ2-7,TGCGCCAGCAGCTTGGATACGAACAATGACTACGAGCAGTACTTC,CASSLDTNNDYEQYF
14,TRBD1,TRBV12-3/TRBV12-4,many,TRBJ1-2,TGTGCCAGCAGTTTTTCGGGACAGTCATATGGCTACACCTTC,CASSFSGQSYGYTF
11,.,TRBV11-2,.,TRBJ1-4,TGTGCCAGCAGGGAAGCTGGACAGCTGTTTTTT,CASREAGQLFF
13,TRBD1,TRBV20-1,few,TRBJ1-1,TGCAGTGCCCACTGGACAGGGAACACTGAAGCTTTCTTT,CSAHWTGNTEAFF
16,TRBD1,TRBV5-1,.,TRBJ2-5,TGCGCCAGCAGCAGGACAGGGGGATCCGGACGTGAGACCCAGTACTTC,CASSRTGGSGRETQYF
15,.,TRBV9,.,TRBJ2-2,TGTGCCAGCAGCGGAGTCTCGCCAGGGGCCGGGGAGCTGTTTTTT,CASSGVSPGAGELFF
12,.,TRBV7-9,few,TRBJ1-1,TGTGCCAGCAGCTTAGTGCTCGGTGAAGCTTTCTTT,CASSLVLGEAFF
13,.,TRBV7-2,.,TRBJ2-2,TGTGCCAGCAGGCTGGGGTCGGGCGGGGAGCTGTTTTTT,CASRLGSGGELFF
13,.,TRBV7-2,.,TRBJ2-7,TGTGCCAGCAGCTTATACTTCAATTCACCCCTCCTCTTT,CASSLYFNSPLLF
15,TRBD1,TRBV9,.,TRBJ2-1,TGTGCCAGCAGCGTCGGCGGACAGGGTCCCTCCTTTGAGTTCTTC,CASSVGGQGPSFEFF
16,TRBD1,TRBV7-2,.,TRBJ1-1,TGTGCCAGCAGCCGAGTCATGACAGGGGCGTACTTCGAAGCTTTCTTT,CASSRVMTGAYFEAFF
12,.,TRBV3-1,.,TRBJ1-4,TGTGCCAGCGGACGGTACAATGAAAAACTGTTTTTT,CASGRYNEKLFF
15,TRBD1,TRBV10-3,few,TRBJ1-5,TGTGCCATCAGTGAATCGGACAGGGGCAATCAGCCCCAGCATTTT,CAISESDRGNQPQHF
11,.,TRBV13,many,TRBJ2-7,TGTGCCAGCAGCCTAGTCTACGAGCAGTACTTC,CASSLVYEQYF
15,.,TRBV7-2,.,TRBJ2-7,TGTGCCAGCAGCTTGGATGGGGGGTCCCTCTACGAGCAGTACTTC,CASSLDGGSLYEQYF
13,TRBD2,TRBV20-1,.,TRBJ2-3,TGCAGCGCCCGACTAGCGGGGGCAGATACGCAGTATTTT,CSARLAGADTQYF
14,.,TRBV9,.,TRBJ2-5,TGTGCCAGCAGCCTTGCGGCCAGGGAAGAGGCCCAGTACTTC,CASSLAAREEAQYF
14,.,TRBV7-2,many,TRBJ2-4,TGTGCCAGCAGCCCCGGCAGGACCTCAGACATTCAGTACTTC,CASSPGRTSDIQYF